The T cell receptor beta chain under discussion was sequenced for a study of blood T cell repertoires in COVID-19. Study background: Spain, Italy and the United States supplied samples that represented acute and convalescent COVID-19. PBMCs, B-cell-depleted T cells, or T cells were the source of the cDNA or gDNA that made up the material.

CDR3 length equals 13 residues. The trim removed 4 bases at V and 5 bases at J, leaving 2 bases unmatched. Germline values: CDR1 MNHEY, CDR2 SVGEGT. Per the original data handling: Researchers report that nucleated cell counts were estimated from reference gene primer amplification. Data came from immunoSEQ multiplex PCR; TCRdb stores just in-frame clones and leaves some out. V, J and clone size were drawn from that table, and D and trimming were deduced from the DNA. The data show some 130,000 clones, over 70% seen once. The chain combines TRBV6-2 or TRBV6-3 with TRBJ1-5; 7 nucleotides agree with TRBD1. This clonotype was sampled from a man in his fifties or sixties with active COVID-19. Sequenced input: peripheral blood. For the CDR3, the DNA is TGTGCCAGCAGTTCAGGGGGGTATCAGCCCCAGCATTTT. Amino acid sequence: CASSSGGYQPQHF.